This passage covers 15 T cell receptor beta chains from one sample sequenced in a study of spatial heterogeneity in lung cancer. TCRdb reanalysed the 5' RACE reads using MiXCR and keeps one entry per CDR3 protein. The table has about 23,000 distinct CDR3 sequences, about 3% seen once. The time point denotes: sample taken at primary tumor resection. Whole RNA obtained from tumor, nontumor lung or frozen PBMC underwent sequencing without sorting. The source material was PBMCs, sampled at surgery. These receptors all come from a female donor with early-stage non-small cell lung cancer.

This clonotype occurred many times. The chain is built from TRBV27 and TRBJ2-7; the D gene is possibly TRBD1 (6 bases). Per germline, CDR1 MNHEY and CDR2 SMNVEV (reference sequence). The CDR3 extends over 16 amino acids. Trimming left V 2 bases short and J 5 bases short, with 19 bases between. In DNA form, the CDR3 reads TGTGCCAGCAGTTTAATTCCGTCTGGGGGCTTCAACGAGCAGTACTTC. The encoded protein is CASSLIPSGGFNEQYF.

Note on this clonotype: A clone one base away is much larger, so this may be a read error. The J gene is TRBJ2-5, the V gene TRBV6-5, with a weak D call TRBD2 (6 bases). Germline values: CDR1 MNHEY, CDR2 SVGAGI. CDR3 length equals 16 residues. The CDR3 is CASSYSSSAYHETQYF. Written as DNA, the CDR3 is TGTGCCAGCAGTTACTCTTCTAGCGCGTACCATGAGACCCAGTACTTC.

This clonotype is medium-sized in the sample. The chain joins TRBV5-6 to TRBJ1-2; TRBD1 matches 7 bases. Trimming cost V 3 bases and J 5 bases; bases outside gene matches: 7. Germline-derived CDR1 and CDR2 are SGHDT and YYEEEE. This CDR3 is 14 amino acids long. In DNA, the CDR3 is TGTGCCAGCAGCTCGTCCGGGACAGATTATGGCTACACCTTC. It translates to CASSSSGTDYGYTF.

This clonotype was counted a few times. The chain couples TRBV13 to TRBJ2-1; D is perhaps TRBD2 (6 bases). CDR1 is PRHDT and CDR2 is FYEKMQ in the germline V gene (reference sequence). This CDR3 spans 14 amino acids. V lost 4 bases and J lost 6, with 13 bases in between. CDR3 DNA: TGTGCCAGCAGCTCCGGAGGGCCCGGCAATGAGCAGTTCTTC. It encodes CASSSGGPGNEQFF.

This clonotype was recorded many times. The V call is TRBV19, the J call TRBJ1-2; D call uncertain. The CDR3 extends over 12 amino acids. The V gene's germline CDR1 is LNHDA and CDR2 SQIVND (reference sequence). Trimming stripped 5 bases from V and 9 bases from J, with 13 bases between. The CDR3 loop reads CASSPSGTRYTF. CDR3 coding DNA: TGTGCCAGTAGTCCAAGTGGAACGCGCTACACCTTC.

This clonotype was seen ten or more times. The CDR3 nucleotides read TGTGCCAGCAGCCGTCCGTTTGGACAGGGAGGCGATGAGCAGTTCTTC. Its protein product is CASSRPFGQGGDEQFF. This chain uses TRBV7-9 with TRBJ2-1; the match to TRBD1 covers 8 bases. The trim removed 5 bases at V and 8 bases at J, leaving 14 bases unmatched. The CDR3 is made up of 16 amino acids. Germline CDR1 and CDR2: SEHNR and FQNEAQ (reference sequence). Together with reference TRBV7-9 and TRBJ2-1, the CDR3 gives the full variable domain: DTGVSQNPRHKITKRGQNVTFRCDPISEHNRLYWYRQTLGQGPEFLTYFQNEAQLEKSRLLSDRFSAERPKGSFSTLEIQRTEQGDSAMYLCASSRPFGQGGDEQFFGPGTRLTVL.

The table lists this clonotype with a few counts. The chain carries TRBV29-1 and TRBJ1-2; 7 nucleotides align to TRBD1. The CDR3 is 15 residues long. Germline CDR1 SQVTM, CDR2 ANQGSEA. The ends lost 4 bases at V and 4 bases at J; junction bases unmatched: 12. CDR3 sequence: CSVGDSPPGFYGYTF. Here the CDR3 DNA reads TGCAGCGTTGGGGACAGCCCCCCAGGATTCTATGGCTACACCTTC. Variable domain in full (rest from reference TRBV29-1 and TRBJ1-2): SAVISQKPSRDICQRGTSLTIQCQVDSQVTMMFWYRQQPGQSLTLIATANQGSEATYESGFVIDKFPISRPNLTFSTLTVSNMSPEDSSIYLCSVGDSPPGFYGYTFGSGTRLTVV.

This clonotype was counted many times. This chain uses TRBV29-1 with TRBJ1-5, with unresolved D. The CDR3 is 12 residues long. CDR1 SQVTM and CDR2 ANQGSEA come from the germline V gene. Deletions cut 4 bases from V and 6 bases from J, with 10 bases between. The CDR3 nucleotides are TGCAGCGTTGCTGTCCGGGGTCAGCCCCAGCATTTT. Translation: CSVAVRGQPQHF.

This clonotype was counted ten times or more. V gene TRBV12-3 or TRBV12-4 combines with J gene TRBJ2-3; D gene unclear. The CDR3 extends over 14 amino acids. Trimming took 6 bases from V and 2 from J, leaving 12 bases between them. CDR3 amino acids: CASSRTSYTDTQYF. CDR3 nucleotide sequence: TGTGCCAGCAGCCGGACCTCCTACACAGATACGCAGTATTTT.

This clonotype has ten or more counts. The rearrangement joins TRBV6-2 or TRBV6-3 to TRBJ2-7; the D is unclear. Trimming removed 0 bases at V and 3 bases at J, with 15 bases between. Germline-derived CDR1 and CDR2 are MNHEY and SVGEGT. The CDR3 consists of 16 residues. CDR3 DNA sequence: TGTGCCAGCAGTTACTCCCGACAAGCTCAGAGCTACGAGCAGTACTTC. It translates to CASSYSRQAQSYEQYF.

This clonotype was seen ten or more times. The chain recombines TRBV2 with TRBJ2-3, with a tentative D call TRBD2 (5 bases). The V end was cut by 6 bases, the J end by 2 bases, with 15 bases between. Per the germline V gene, CDR1 is SNHLY and CDR2 is FYNNEI. This CDR3 is 15 amino acids long. Here the CDR3 reads CASRTSGRPTDTQYF. The CDR3 nucleotides read TGTGCCAGCAGGACATCGGGGAGACCCACAGATACGCAGTATTTT.

This clonotype was counted at least ten times. The rearrangement links TRBV15 to TRBJ2-7; 10 positions agree with TRBD2. The CDR3 spans 13 residues. Trimming cost V 6 bases and J 6 bases; bases outside gene matches: 5. Germline CDR1 and CDR2: LNHNV and YYDKDF (reference sequence). CDR3 residues: CATRASGSPEQYF. The CDR3 DNA reads TGTGCCACCAGGGCTAGCGGGAGTCCCGAGCAGTACTTC.

Ten or more counts support this clonotype. The rearrangement uses TRBV6-4 and TRBJ2-1, with a tentative D call TRBD1 (5 bases). The CDR3 spans 12 residues. V was cut by 8 bases and J by 7 bases, with 12 bases left in between. CDR1 and CDR2 (germline): MRHNA, SNTAGT. In DNA, the CDR3 is TGTGCCAGCGGGGCTAGTTGGAATGAGCAGTTCTTC. Translation: CASGASWNEQFF.

This clonotype appeared many times. The chain has TRBV11-2 and TRBJ2-1, with 11 bases that match TRBD2. This CDR3 contains 15 residues. Unmatched junction bases numbered 7, after V lost 5 bases and J lost 7 bases. Germline lookup yields CDR1 SGHAT and CDR2 FQNNGV. Written as DNA, the CDR3 is TGTGCCAGCAGCATAGGGACTAGCGGCCTAAATGAGCAGTTCTTC. Protein: CASSIGTSGLNEQFF.

At least ten counts were recorded for this clonotype. The rearrangement links TRBV9 to TRBJ2-3; D assignment may be TRBD1 or TRBD2 (5 bases each). The CDR3 is 17 amino acids. Trimming took 4 bases from V and 1 from J, leaving 19 bases between them. CDR1 and CDR2 (germline): SGDLS, YYNGEE. The CDR3 region has the DNA TGTGCCAGCAGCAGTCACCGGGACCTTCCAGGCACAGATACGCAGTATTTT. The encoded protein is CASSSHRDLPGTDTQYF. The whole variable domain, remainder taken from reference TRBV9 and TRBJ2-3, is DSGVTQTPKHLITATGQRVTLRCSPRSGDLSVYWYQQSLDQGLQFLIQYYNGEERAKGNILERFSAQQFPDLHSELNLSSLELGDSALYFCASSSHRDLPGTDTQYFGPGTRLTVL.